This record concerns one TCR beta chain sequence. Its antigen is as yet unknown. The data are from a study of shared clonotypes between healthy human individuals. Trimming removed 6 bases at V and 2 bases at J, with 19 bases between. This CDR3 is 15 amino acids long. Germline values: CDR1 GTSNPN, CDR2 SVGIG (reference sequence). General study points: Estimated richness values were generally larger in naive subsets than in memory subsets. Clonotypes that were shared across a handful of donors made up around 5% of naive CD4 clonotypes.

Replicate PCRs from sorted subsets contained roughly 200 ng DNA, which is tens of thousands of T cell genomes. Assay: immunoSEQ multiplex PCR; the TCRdb copy retains only in-frame clones and omits some. The sample lists about 1.5 million clones, approximately 97% occurring once. This TCR derives from a man aged 30-40 years in good health. V is TRBV30 and J is TRBJ1-2, with D uncertain. The material sequenced was naive CD4+ T cells sorted from blood. Subset indicated: CD45RA+ positively selected. The CDR3 reads CACASRPGRNYGYTF. The CDR3 DNA sequence: TGTGCCTGCGCAAGCCGACCAGGCAGGAACTATGGCTACACCTTC.